A single sample is the source of the 9 T cell receptor beta chains below, sequenced in a study of cytomegalovirus exposure and HLA in healthy donors. PCR used 60 Vbeta primers and 13 Jbeta primers. Method: immunoSEQ multiplex PCR; TCRdb's copy keeps in-frame clones and lacks some. The sample includes roughly 100,000 clones, over 65% of them seen just once. What was sequenced was PBMCs. These receptors all stem from a man between 35 and 55 years old in good health and CMV-seropositive.

V usage is TRBV2 and J usage is TRBJ2-1, with D possibly matching TRBD1 (6 bases). The CDR3 runs to 12 residues. V was cut by 10 bases and J by 8 bases, with 15 bases left in between. CDR1 is SNHLY, CDR2 FYNNEI, per germline. The CDR3 region is CATDRSGDEQFF. The CDR3 bases are TGTGCCACCGACAGGTCTGGGGATGAGCAGTTCTTC.

The V and J genes are TRBV5-5 and TRBJ1-2, with D uncertain. Trimming removed 0 bases from V and 2 bases from J, with 8 bases in between. The CDR3 covers 14 residues. CDR1 and CDR2 (germline): SGHKS, YYEKEE (reference sequence). The CDR3 DNA reads as TGTGCCAGCAGCTTGGCCCAGGTAAACTATGGCTACACCTTC. Amino acids: CASSLAQVNYGYTF.

This clone appeared a single time. V usage is TRBV7-2 and J usage is TRBJ2-5; 8 bases are a match to TRBD1. Germline CDR1 and CDR2: SGHTA and FQGNSA. After removal of 3 bases from V and 1 base from J, the junction contained 1 base not matched to a gene. The CDR3 runs to 14 residues. DNA for the CDR3: TGTGCCAGCAGCTTGGACAGGGCCCAAGAGACCCAGTACTTC. Translating gives CASSLDRAQETQYF.

This chain uses TRBV2 with TRBJ1-6, with 11 bases identical to TRBD1. With 6 bases clipped from V and 10 bases from J, the junction kept 11 bases outside the gene matches. The CDR3 covers 16 residues. Per the germline V gene, CDR1 is SNHLY and CDR2 is FYNNEI. The CDR3 DNA reads as TGTGCCAGCAGAGCTACAGGGACAGGGGGTAACTCACCCCTCCACTTT. It encodes CASRATGTGGNSPLHF.

The chain recombines TRBV15 with TRBJ1-4; no clear D. Germline V gene lookup returns CDR1 LNHNV and CDR2 YYDKDF (reference sequence). The CDR3 covers 15 residues. V gave up 0 bases and J gave up 4 bases, with 9 bases separating them. The CDR3 nucleotides read TGTGCCACCAGCAGAGATGCGGCAAGTAATGAAAAACTGTTTTTT. Its protein product is CATSRDAASNEKLFF.

V is TRBV23-1 and J is TRBJ1-1; the D gene is possibly TRBD1 (5 bases). TRBV23-1 is sorted into the ORF group, with uncertain function. The CDR3 consists of 13 residues. Trimming pared 0 bases from V and 12 bases from J, leaving 14 bases between. In nucleotides, the CDR3 is TGCGCCAGCAGTCAATCACCCAGGAAGGGGACTTTCTTT. Its protein is CASSQSPRKGTFF.

A note on this clone: An end of the junction does not agree with germline; a read error may underlie this. The genes are TRBV7-8 and TRBJ2-6; 11 bases agree with TRBD1. This CDR3 comprises 18 residues. CDR1 and CDR2 (germline): SGHVS, FQNEAQ. CDR3 protein: CASSFPRTGGAGANGLTF. The CDR3 DNA follows: TGTGCCAGCAGCTTCCCCCGGACAGGGGGCGCTGGGGCCAACGGCCTGACTTTC.

This clone was observed a single time. CDR3 in amino acids: CASSLRGARTEAFF. For the CDR3, the DNA is TGTGCCAGCAGCTTACGGGGGGCGAGGACTGAAGCTTTCTTT. The chain recombines TRBV7-2 with TRBJ1-1; D possibly corresponds to TRBD1 (6 bases). Between the trimmed V and J ends, which lost 2 bases and 5 bases, there was a span of 12 bases. The CDR3 spans 14 residues. CDR1 is SGHTA, CDR2 FQGNSA, per germline.

The V gene is TRBV13, the J gene TRBJ1-4; 7 bases match TRBD1. From germline, CDR1 is PRHDT and CDR2 FYEKMQ (reference sequence). This CDR3 has 19 amino acids. Trimming cost V 3 bases and J 0 bases; bases outside gene matches: 13. Written as DNA, the CDR3 is TGTGCCAGCAGCTTCCGACAGGGCGGTTTCGCAGCAACTAATGAAAAACTGTTTTTT. Translated, it gives CASSFRQGGFAATNEKLFF.